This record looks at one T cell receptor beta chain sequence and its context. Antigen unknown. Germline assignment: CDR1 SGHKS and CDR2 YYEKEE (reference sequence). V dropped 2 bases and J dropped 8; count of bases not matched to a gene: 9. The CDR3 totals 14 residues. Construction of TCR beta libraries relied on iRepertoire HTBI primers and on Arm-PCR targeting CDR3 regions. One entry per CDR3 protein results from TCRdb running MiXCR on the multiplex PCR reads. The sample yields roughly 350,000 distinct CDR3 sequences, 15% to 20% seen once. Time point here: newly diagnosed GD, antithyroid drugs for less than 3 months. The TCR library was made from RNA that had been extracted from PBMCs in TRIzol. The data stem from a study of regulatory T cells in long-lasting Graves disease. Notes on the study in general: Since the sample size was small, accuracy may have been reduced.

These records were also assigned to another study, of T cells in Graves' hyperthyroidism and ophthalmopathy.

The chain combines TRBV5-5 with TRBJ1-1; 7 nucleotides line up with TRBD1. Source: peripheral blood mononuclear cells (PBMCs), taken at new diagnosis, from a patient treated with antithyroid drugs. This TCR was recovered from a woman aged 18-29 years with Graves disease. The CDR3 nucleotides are TGTGCCAGCAGCTTTTACGACAGGGTAGGAGAAGCTTTCTTT. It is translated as CASSFYDRVGEAFF.